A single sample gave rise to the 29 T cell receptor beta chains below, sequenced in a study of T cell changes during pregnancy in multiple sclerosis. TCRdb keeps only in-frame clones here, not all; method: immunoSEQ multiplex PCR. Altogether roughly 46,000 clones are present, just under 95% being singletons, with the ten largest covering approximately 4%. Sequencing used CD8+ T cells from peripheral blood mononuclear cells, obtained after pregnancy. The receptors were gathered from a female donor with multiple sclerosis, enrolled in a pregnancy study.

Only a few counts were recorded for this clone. The CDR3 reads CATSKGTENSPLHF. CDR3 DNA: TGTGCCACCAGCAAAGGGACAGAAAATTCACCCCTCCACTTT. The V gene is TRBV15, the J gene TRBJ1-6, with 7 positions matching TRBD1. V gave up 4 bases and J gave up 7 bases; unmatched junction bases: 4. This CDR3 spans 14 amino acids. Germline V gives CDR1 LNHNV, CDR2 YYDKDF (reference sequence). Combining the CDR3 with reference TRBV15 and TRBJ1-6 gives the whole variable domain DAMVIQNPRYQVTQFGKPVTLSCSQTLNHNVMYWYQQKSSQAPKLLFHYYDKDFNNEADTPDNFQSRRPNTSFCFLDIRSPGLGDTAMYLCATSKGTENSPLHFGNGTRLTVT.

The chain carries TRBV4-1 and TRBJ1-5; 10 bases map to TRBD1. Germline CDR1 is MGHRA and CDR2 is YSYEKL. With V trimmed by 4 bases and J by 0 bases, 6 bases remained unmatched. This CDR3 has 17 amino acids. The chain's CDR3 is CASSPGQGGYSNQPQHF. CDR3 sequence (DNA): TGCGCCAGCAGCCCAGGACAGGGGGGTTATAGCAATCAGCCCCAGCATTTT.

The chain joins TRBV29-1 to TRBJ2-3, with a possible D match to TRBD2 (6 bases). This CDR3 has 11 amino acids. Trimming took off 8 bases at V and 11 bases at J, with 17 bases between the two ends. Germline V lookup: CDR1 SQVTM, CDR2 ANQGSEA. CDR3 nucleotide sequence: TGCAGCCCCCTGAGGGGAGGCGTGCAGTATTTT. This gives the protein CSPLRGGVQYF.

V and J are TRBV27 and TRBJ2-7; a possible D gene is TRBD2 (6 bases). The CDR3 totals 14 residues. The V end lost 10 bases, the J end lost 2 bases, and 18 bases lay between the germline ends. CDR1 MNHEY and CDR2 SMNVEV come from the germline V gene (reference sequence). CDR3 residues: CATSEGRDPYEQYF. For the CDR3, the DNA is TGTGCCACTTCAGAGGGGCGGGATCCCTACGAGCAGTACTTC.

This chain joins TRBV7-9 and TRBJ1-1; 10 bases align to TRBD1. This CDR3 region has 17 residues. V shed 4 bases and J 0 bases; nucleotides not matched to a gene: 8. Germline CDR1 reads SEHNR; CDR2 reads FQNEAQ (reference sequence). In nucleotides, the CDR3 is TGTGCCAGCAGCTCACCGAGGACAGGGGGTTTGAACACTGAAGCTTTCTTT. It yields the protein CASSSPRTGGLNTEAFF.

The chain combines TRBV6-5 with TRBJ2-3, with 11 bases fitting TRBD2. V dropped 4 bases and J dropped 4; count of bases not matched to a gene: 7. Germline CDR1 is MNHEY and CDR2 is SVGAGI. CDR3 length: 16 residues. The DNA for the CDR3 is TGTGCCAGCAGTTCCTCCGGGACTAGCGGTTCAGATACGCAGTATTTT. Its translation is CASSSSGTSGSDTQYF.

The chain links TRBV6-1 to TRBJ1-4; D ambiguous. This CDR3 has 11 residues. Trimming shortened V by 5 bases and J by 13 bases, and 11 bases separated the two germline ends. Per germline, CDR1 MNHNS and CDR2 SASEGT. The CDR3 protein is CASSNRMGLFF. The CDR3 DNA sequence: TGTGCCAGCAGTAACAGAATGGGACTGTTTTTT.

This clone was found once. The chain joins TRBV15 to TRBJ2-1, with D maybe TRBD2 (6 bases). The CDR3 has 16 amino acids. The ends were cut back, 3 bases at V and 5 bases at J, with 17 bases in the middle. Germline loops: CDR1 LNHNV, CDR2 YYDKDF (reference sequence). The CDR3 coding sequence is TGTGCCACCAGCAGGTCCACTAGCTTGGGAAACAATGAGCAGTTCTTC. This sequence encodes CATSRSTSLGNNEQFF.

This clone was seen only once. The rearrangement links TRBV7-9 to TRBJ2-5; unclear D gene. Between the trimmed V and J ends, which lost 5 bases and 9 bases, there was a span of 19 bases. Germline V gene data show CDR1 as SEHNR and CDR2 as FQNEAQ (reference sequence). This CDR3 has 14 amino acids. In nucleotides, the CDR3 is TGTGCCAGCAGCGAGCCCCTAGGCGGAGTGGCCCAGTACTTC. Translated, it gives CASSEPLGGVAQYF.

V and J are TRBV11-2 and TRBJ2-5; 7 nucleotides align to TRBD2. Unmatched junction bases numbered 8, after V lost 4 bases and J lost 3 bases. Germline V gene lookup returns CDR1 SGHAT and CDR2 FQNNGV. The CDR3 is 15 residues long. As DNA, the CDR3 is TGTGCCAGCAGCTCGCCCCTTCTAGCGGAAGAGACCCAGTACTTC. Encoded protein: CASSSPLLAEETQYF.

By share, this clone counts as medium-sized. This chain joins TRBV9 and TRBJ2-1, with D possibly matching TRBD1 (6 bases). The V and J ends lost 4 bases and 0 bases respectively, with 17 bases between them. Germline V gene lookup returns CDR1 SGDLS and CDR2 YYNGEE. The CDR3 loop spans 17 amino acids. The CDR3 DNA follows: TGTGCCAGCAGCCCACAGTACAGGGTCAGCTCCTACAATGAGCAGTTCTTC. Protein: CASSPQYRVSSYNEQFF.

CDR3 sequence (DNA): TGTGCCAGCAGCGTAGACCCAGGGGCCTACAATGAGCAGTTCTTC. It is translated as CASSVDPGAYNEQFF. The chain is built from TRBV9 and TRBJ2-1; D might be TRBD1 (6 bases). Trimming removed 0 bases at V and 2 bases at J, with 9 bases between. CDR3 length: 15 residues. Looked up from germline, CDR1 is SGDLS and CDR2 is YYNGEE.

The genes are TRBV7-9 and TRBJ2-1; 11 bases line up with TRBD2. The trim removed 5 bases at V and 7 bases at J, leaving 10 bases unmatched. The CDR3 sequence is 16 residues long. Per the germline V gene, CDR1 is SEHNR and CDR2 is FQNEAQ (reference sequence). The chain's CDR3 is CASSKASGGILNEQFF. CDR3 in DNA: TGTGCCAGCAGCAAAGCTAGCGGGGGGATCTTGAATGAGCAGTTCTTC.

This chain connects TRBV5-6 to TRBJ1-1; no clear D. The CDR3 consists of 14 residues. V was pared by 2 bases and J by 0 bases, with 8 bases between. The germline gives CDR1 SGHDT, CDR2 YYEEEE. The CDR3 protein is CASSFMEVNTEAFF. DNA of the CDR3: TGTGCCAGCAGCTTCATGGAGGTGAACACTGAAGCTTTCTTT.

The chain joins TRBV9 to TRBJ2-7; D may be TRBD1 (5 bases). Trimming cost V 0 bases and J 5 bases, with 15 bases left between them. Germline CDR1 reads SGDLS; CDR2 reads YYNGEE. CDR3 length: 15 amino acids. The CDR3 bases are TGTGCCAGCAGCGTAGATGGAGTGGGGCACCACGAGCAGTACTTC. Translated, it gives CASSVDGVGHHEQYF.

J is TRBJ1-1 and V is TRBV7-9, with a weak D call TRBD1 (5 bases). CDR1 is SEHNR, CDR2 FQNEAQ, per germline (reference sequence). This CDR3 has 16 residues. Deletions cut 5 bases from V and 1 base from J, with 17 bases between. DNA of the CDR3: TGTGCCAGCAGCCAAGATTTTTCGGGGGGGAACACTGAAGCTTTCTTT. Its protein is CASSQDFSGGNTEAFF.

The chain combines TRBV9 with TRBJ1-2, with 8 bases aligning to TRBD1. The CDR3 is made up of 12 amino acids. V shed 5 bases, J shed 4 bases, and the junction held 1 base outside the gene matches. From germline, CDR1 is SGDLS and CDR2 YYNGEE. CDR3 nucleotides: TGTGCCAGCAGGCAGGGGGCCTATGGCTACACCTTC. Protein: CASRQGAYGYTF.

CDR3 DNA sequence: TGCGCCAGCAGTCCCTTTGGCGGAGTATATGAGCAGTTCTTC. Protein product: CASSPFGGVYEQFF. This chain links TRBV4-3 with TRBJ2-1; D gene unclear. Germline CDR1 is LGHNA and CDR2 is YSLEER. This CDR3 is 14 amino acids long. Between the trimmed V and J ends, which lost 6 bases and 8 bases, there was a span of 17 bases.

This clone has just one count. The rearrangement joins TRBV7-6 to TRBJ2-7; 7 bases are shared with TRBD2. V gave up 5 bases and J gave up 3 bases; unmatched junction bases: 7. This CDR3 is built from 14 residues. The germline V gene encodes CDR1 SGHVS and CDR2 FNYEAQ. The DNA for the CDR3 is TGTGCCAGCAGCCCCTGGTCGGGGGGCTACGAGCAGTACTTC. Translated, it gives CASSPWSGGYEQYF.

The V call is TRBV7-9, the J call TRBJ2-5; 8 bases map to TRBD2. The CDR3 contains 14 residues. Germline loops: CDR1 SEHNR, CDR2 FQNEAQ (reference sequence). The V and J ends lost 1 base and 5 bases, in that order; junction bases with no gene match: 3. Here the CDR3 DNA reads TGTGCCAGCAGCTTAGGGACTAGCCGGGAGACCCAGTACTTC. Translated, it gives CASSLGTSRETQYF.

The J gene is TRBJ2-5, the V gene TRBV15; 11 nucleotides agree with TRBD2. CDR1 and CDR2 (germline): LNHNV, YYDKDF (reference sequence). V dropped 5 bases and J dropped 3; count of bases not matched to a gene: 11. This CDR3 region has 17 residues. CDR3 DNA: TGTGCCACCAGCCCCAGAGGGCTAGCGGGGGGTAAAGAGACCCAGTACTTC. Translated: CATSPRGLAGGKETQYF. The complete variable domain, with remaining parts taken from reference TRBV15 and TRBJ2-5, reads DAMVIQNPRYQVTQFGKPVTLSCSQTLNHNVMYWYQQKSSQAPKLLFHYYDKDFNNEADTPDNFQSRRPNTSFCFLDIRSPGLGDTAMYLCATSPRGLAGGKETQYFGPGTRLLVL.

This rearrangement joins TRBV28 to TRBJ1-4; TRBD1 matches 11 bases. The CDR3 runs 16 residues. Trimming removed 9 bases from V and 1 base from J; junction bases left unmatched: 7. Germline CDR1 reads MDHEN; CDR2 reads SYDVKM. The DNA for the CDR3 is TGTGCCAGGGACAGGGGGCAAAGAGGAACTAATGAAAAACTGTTTTTT. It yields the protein CARDRGQRGTNEKLFF.

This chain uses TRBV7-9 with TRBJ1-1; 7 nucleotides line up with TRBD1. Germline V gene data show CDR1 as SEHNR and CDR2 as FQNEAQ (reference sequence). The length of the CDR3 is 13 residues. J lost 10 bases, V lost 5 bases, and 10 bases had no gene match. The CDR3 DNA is TGTGCCAGCAGCGGAGGTCGGGACAGTCGAGCTTTCTTT. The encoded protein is CASSGGRDSRAFF. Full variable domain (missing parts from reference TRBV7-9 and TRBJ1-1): DTGVSQNPRHKITKRGQNVTFRCDPISEHNRLYWYRQTLGQGPEFLTYFQNEAQLEKSRLLSDRFSAERPKGSFSTLEIQRTEQGDSAMYLCASSGGRDSRAFFGQGTRLTVV.

CDR3 DNA sequence: TGTGCCAGCAGCCCAATAGACACGAGCTCCTACGAGCAGTACTTC. It encodes CASSPIDTSSYEQYF. The V and J genes are TRBV5-4 and TRBJ2-7, with D unresolved. Germline V gene sequence: CDR1 SGHNT, CDR2 YYREEE (reference sequence). V lost 4 bases and J 0 bases, leaving 14 bases between the germline ends. The CDR3 totals 15 residues.

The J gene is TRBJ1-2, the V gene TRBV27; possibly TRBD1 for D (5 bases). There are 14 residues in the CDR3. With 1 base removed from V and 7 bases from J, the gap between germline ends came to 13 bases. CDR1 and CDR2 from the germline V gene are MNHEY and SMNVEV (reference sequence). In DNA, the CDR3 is TGTGCCAGCAGTTTATGGGGCGGAGACCGTGGCTACACCTTC. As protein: CASSLWGGDRGYTF.

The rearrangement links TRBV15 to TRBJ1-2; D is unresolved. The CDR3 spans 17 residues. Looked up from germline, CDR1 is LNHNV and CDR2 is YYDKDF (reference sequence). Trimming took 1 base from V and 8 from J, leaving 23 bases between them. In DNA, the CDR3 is TGTGCCACCAGCAGAGCAGAGTGGCCATCCGACCTAGGCGGCTACACCTTC. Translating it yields CATSRAEWPSDLGGYTF. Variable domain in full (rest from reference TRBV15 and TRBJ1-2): DAMVIQNPRYQVTQFGKPVTLSCSQTLNHNVMYWYQQKSSQAPKLLFHYYDKDFNNEADTPDNFQSRRPNTSFCFLDIRSPGLGDTAMYLCATSRAEWPSDLGGYTFGSGTRLTVV.

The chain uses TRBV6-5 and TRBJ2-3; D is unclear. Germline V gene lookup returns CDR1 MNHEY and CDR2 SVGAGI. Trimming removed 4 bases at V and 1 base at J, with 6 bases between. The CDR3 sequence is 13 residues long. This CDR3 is CASSLSGTDTQYF. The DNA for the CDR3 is TGTGCCAGCAGTTTAAGCGGCACAGATACGCAGTATTTT.

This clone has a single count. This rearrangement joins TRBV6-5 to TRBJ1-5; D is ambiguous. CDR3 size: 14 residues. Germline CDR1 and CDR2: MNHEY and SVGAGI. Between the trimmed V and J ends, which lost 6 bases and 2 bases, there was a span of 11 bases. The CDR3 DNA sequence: TGTGCCAGCAGCTCTTGGGAGGGCAATCAGCCCCAGCATTTT. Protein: CASSSWEGNQPQHF.

The CDR3 reads CAWSVHPFYGYTF. CDR3 DNA: TGTGCCTGGAGTGTACACCCATTCTATGGCTACACCTTC. V usage is TRBV30 and J usage is TRBJ1-2; the D is unclear. V was clipped by 0 bases and J by 4 bases, with 9 bases between them. The CDR3 consists of 13 residues. CDR1 is GTSNPN and CDR2 is SVGIG in the germline V gene (reference sequence).